This TCR beta chain stems from a study of human T cells and chemical hapten exposure. On the study more broadly: Patch tests applied 0.01% DPC to the upper back, read at 6 days. Patients, predominantly female, presented with alopecia areata, totalis or universalis.

Time point here: patch test 2, 6 weeks after DPC sensitization. Sample treatment: therapeutic diphenylcyclopropenone sensitization with weekly scalp DPC. One entry per CDR3 protein results from TCRdb running MiXCR on the RACE reads. The profile shows 65,000 to 100,000 distinct CDR3 sequences, around 7% of them singletons. A note on this clonotype: What it binds is unknown. A clone one base away is much larger, so this may be a read error.

Study conclusions and caveats: In comparison with controls, expanded TCRs gave rise to a significantly larger number of large CDR3 similarity clusters. Once DPC sensitization occurred, TCRs above 1 in 1000 frequency showed no change.

This receptor was identified in a woman aged 30 to 39 with alopecia areata. Some clones in this sample may be carry-over from other donors' samples. Sequencing used whole blood, obtained in connection with sensitization to the hapten diphenylcyclopropenone (DPC).

The DNA of the CDR3 is TGTGTCAGCAACAGACAGGCCTTTGGAGAAAAACTGTTTTTT. Translating gives CVSNRQAFGEKLFF. V usage is TRBV2 and J usage is TRBJ1-4; maybe TRBD1 (6 bases). CDR3 length: 14 amino acids. Germline assignment: CDR1 SNHLY and CDR2 FYNNEI.